The clone carrying this TCR beta chain was detected once. The sort gate was single viable CD3+CD4+CD8-CD45RO+ cells for memory CD4+ T cells. The protocol was immunoSEQ multiplex PCR, while the TCRdb copy is restricted to in-frame clones and leaves out a portion. The table records roughly 54,000 clones, around 80% of them present only once. This record belongs to a study of memory CD4+ T cells and cytomegalovirus serostatus. V dropped 2 bases and J dropped 8 bases, with 9 bases sitting between them. The CDR3 spans 13 residues. The germline gives CDR1 MNHNS, CDR2 SASEGT. The rearrangement uses TRBV6-1 and TRBJ1-4; D is undetermined. This receptor was identified in an adult in good health and CMV-seronegative. Sample: memory CD4+ T cells from blood. The CDR3 nucleotides are TGTGCCAGCAGTGAATCTGGGTGGGAAAAACTGTTTTTT. This translates into CASSESGWEKLFF.